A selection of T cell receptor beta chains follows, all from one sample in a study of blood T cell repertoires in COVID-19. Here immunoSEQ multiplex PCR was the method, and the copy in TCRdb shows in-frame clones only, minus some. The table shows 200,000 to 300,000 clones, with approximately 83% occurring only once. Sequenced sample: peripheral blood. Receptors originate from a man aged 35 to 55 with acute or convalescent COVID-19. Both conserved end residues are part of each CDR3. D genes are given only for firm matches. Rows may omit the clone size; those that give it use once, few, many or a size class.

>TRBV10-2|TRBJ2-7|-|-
TGCGCCAGCAGCGACCCCGGGCAGGGAAGCTCCTACGAGCAGTACTTC
CASSDPGQGSSYEQYF
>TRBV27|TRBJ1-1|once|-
TGTGCCAGCAGTGCTACAGGGTGGGGGACTGAAGCTTTCTTT
CASSATGWGTEAFF
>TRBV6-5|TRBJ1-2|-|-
TGTGCCAGCCGGAGCGGGGGAAACTATGGCTACACCTTC
CASRSGGNYGYTF
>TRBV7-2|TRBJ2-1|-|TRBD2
TGTGCCAGCAGCTTTAGCGGGGGCGCCTCATTTAGGGGTGAGCAGTTCTTC
CASSFSGGASFRGEQFF
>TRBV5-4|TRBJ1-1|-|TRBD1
TGTGCCAGCAGCTTGGACAGGGGTGGTACTGAAGCTTTCTTT
CASSLDRGGTEAFF
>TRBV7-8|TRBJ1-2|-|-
TGTGCCAGCAGCCACTCGGGGGAGTTTGGCTATGGCTACACCTTC
CASSHSGEFGYGYTF
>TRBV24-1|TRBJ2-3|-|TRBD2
TGTGCCACCAGTCCAGCGGGAGAAACAGATACGCAGTATTTT
CATSPAGETDTQYF
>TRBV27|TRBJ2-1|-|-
TGTGCCAGCAGTACCCTAGCGTATTCCTACAATGAGCAGTTCTTC
CASSTLAYSYNEQFF
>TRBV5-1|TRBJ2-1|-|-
TGCGCCAGCAGCTTGGGGCCAAACAATGAGCAGTTCTTC
CASSLGPNNEQFF
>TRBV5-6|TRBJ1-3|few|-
TGTGCCAGCAGCTTGGTACAAGGAGGGAGCTCTGGAAACACCATATATTTT
CASSLVQGGSSGNTIYF
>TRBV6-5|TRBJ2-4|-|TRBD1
TGTGCCATCCAGGACAGGGGAAGCGGCATTCAGTACTTC
CAIQDRGSGIQYF
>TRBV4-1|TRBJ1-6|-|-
TGCGCCAGCAGCCAAGAATTCCAGAACAATTCACCCCTCCACTTT
CASSQEFQNNSPLHF
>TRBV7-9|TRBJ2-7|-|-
TGTGCCAGCAGCTCCGGGACAAGCTACGAGCAGTACTTC
CASSSGTSYEQYF
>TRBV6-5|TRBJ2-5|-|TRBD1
TGTGCCAGCAGCCCCGGCCGGGACAGGGAGGAGACCCAGTACTTC
CASSPGRDREETQYF
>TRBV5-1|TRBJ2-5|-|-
TGCGCCAGCAGCTTGGGAGGGGGGGCACAAGAGACCCAGTACTTC
CASSLGGGAQETQYF
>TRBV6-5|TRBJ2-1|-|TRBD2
TGTGCCAGCAGCACAAGACTAGCGGGAGCTAATGAGCAGTTCTTC
CASSTRLAGANEQFF
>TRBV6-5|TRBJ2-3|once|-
TGTGCCAGCAGGCTAGGACCGGGAGTCACAGATACGCAGTATTTT
CASRLGPGVTDTQYF
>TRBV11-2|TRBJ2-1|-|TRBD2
TGTGCCAGCAGCCCTCGCGGCGCGGGAGGATGGAATGAGCAGTTCTTC
CASSPRGAGGWNEQFF
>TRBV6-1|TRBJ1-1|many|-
TGTGCCAGCAGTGAAGAGCGACGAAACACTGAAGCTTTCTTT
CASSEERRNTEAFF
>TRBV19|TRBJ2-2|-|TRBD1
TGTGCCAGTAGTGCCCCGGGACAGGGAGGGATCGTGGGCGGGGAGCTGTTTTTT
CASSAPGQGGIVGGELFF
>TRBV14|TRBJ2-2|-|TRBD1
TGTGCCAGCAGCCGGGAGACAGGGGTGGTCGGGGAGCTGTTTTTT
CASSRETGVVGELFF
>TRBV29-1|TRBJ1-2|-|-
TGCAGCGTAAGGTTAGGAGTGTTTAATGGCTACACCTTC
CSVRLGVFNGYTF
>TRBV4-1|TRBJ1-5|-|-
TGCGCCAGCAGCCAATTCGGGTTTAGCAATCAGCCCCAGCATTTT
CASSQFGFSNQPQHF
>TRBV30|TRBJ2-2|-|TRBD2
TGTGCCTGGAGTATTGGGACTAGCGGGGCCGGGGAGCTGTTTTTT
CAWSIGTSGAGELFF
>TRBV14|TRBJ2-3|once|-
TGTGCCAGCAGCCAAGCAGCACAGCGGTCGCAGTATTTT
CASSQAAQRSQYF
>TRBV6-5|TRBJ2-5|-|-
TGTGCCAGCAGAATGGGGGCTCGGGAGACCCAGTACTTC
CASRMGARETQYF
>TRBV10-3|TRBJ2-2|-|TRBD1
TGTGCCAACCAGGGGGCAAGCGGGGAGCTGTTTTTT
CANQGASGELFF
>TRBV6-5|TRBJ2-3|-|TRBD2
TGTGCCAGCAGCCGGCGGGGGGTCGGCACAGATACGCAGTATTTT
CASSRRGVGTDTQYF
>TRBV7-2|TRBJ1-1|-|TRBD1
TGTGCCAGCAGCTCCGACAGGGGGCGCGTAGCTTTCTTT
CASSSDRGRVAFF
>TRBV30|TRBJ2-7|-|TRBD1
TGTGCCTGGAGATCAGGGGACAGTTACTACGAGCAGTACTTC
CAWRSGDSYYEQYF
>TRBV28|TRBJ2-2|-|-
TGTGCCAGCAGTTCGGACTTTACCGGGGAGCTGTTTTTT
CASSSDFTGELFF
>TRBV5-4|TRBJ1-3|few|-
TGTGCCAGCAGCTTGGCCACTTCTGGAAACACCATATATTTT
CASSLATSGNTIYF
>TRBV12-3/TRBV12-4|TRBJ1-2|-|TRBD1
TGTGCCAGCAGTTGGGACAGGGTCGAGGGGAACACCTTC
CASSWDRVEGNTF
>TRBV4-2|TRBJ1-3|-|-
TGTGCCAGCAGCCAAGATCGGGGGACTGGAAACACCATATATTTT
CASSQDRGTGNTIYF
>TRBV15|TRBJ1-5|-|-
TGTGCCACCAGCAGATACCCCCGGGATCAGCCCCAGCATTTT
CATSRYPRDQPQHF
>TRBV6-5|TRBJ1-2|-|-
TGTGCCAGCCCTCGGAGGATCACCCTCTATGGCTACACCTTC
CASPRRITLYGYTF
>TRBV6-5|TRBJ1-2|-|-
TGTGCCAGCAAGGGAGTGGGTGGCTCTAACTATGGCTACACCTTC
CASKGVGGSNYGYTF
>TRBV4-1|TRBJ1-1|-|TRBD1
TGCGCCAGCAGCCCCCAGGGGGGTGGGACGGCTGAAGCTTTCTTT
CASSPQGGGTAEAFF
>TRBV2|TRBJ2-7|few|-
TGTGCCAGCAGTGAAAAGGGAGAGGGCCTCGAGCAGTACTTC
CASSEKGEGLEQYF
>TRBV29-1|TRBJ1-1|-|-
TGCAGCGTTGTAGACTGGACGGACACTGGAGCTTTCTTT
CSVVDWTDTGAFF
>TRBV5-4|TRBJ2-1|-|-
TGTGCCAGCAGCGCACGGGAAGACTACTACAATGAGCAGTTCTTC
CASSAREDYYNEQFF
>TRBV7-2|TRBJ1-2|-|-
TGTGCCAGCAGCTTAGGAGGGAGTCGGAGGGGCTACACCTTC
CASSLGGSRRGYTF
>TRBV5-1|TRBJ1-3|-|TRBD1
TGCGCCAGCAGCTTGGACCGGGACAGGGCACCTTCTGGAAACACCATATATTTT
CASSLDRDRAPSGNTIYF
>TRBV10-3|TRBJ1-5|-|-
TGTGCCATCAGTGAGTCCGGGATCCTCAATCAGCCCCAGCATTTT
CAISESGILNQPQHF
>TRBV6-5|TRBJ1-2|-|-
TGTGCCAGCAGTCCTAATTCTAACTATGGCTACACCTTC
CASSPNSNYGYTF
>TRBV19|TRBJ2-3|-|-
TGTGCCAGTAGTCCTTCTACCAAAGATACGCAGTATTTT
CASSPSTKDTQYF
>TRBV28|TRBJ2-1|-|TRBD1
TGTGCCAGCAGCCCGGACAGGGTCACCTACAATGAGCAGTTCTTC
CASSPDRVTYNEQFF
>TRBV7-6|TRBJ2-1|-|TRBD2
TGTGCCAGCAGCTTAGGGCCAGCGGGAGGTTACAATGAGCAGTTCTTC
CASSLGPAGGYNEQFF
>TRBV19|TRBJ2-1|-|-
TGTGCCAGTACCAATACAGGGTCGCCCAGGGAGCAGTTCTTC
CASTNTGSPREQFF
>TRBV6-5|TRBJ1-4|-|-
TGTGCCAGCAGTAAAAGGACAGCTACTAATGAAAAACTGTTTTTT
CASSKRTATNEKLFF
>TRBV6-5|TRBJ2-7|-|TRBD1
TGTGCCAGCAGTCGGGGACAGGCCTACGAGCAGTACTTC
CASSRGQAYEQYF
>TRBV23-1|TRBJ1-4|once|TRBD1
TGCGCCAGCAGTAAGACAGGGGGTAGGAATGAAAAACTGTTTTTT
CASSKTGGRNEKLFF
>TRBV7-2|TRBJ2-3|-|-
TGTGCCAGCAGCTTAGAAGGCAGGGCTACGCAGTATTTT
CASSLEGRATQYF
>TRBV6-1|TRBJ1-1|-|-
TGTGCCAGCAGTGACCCCGGGGTTGCCCTTGAAGCTTTCTTT
CASSDPGVALEAFF
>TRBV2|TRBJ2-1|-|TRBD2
TGTGCCATCGGCGGGGGACCCTCGGGCAATGAGCAGTTCTTC
CAIGGGPSGNEQFF
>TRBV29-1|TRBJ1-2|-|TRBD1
TGCAGCGTTGACGGCGGACAGGGCCGATATGGCTACACCTTC
CSVDGGQGRYGYTF
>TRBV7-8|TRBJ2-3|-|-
TGTGCCAGCAGCTTAGCCTGGCTAGCGAGTAGCACAGATACGCAGTATTTT
CASSLAWLASSTDTQYF
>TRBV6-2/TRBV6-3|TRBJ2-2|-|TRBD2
TGTGCCAGCAGTTACTCGGCACTAGCGGGAGACACCGGGGAGCTGTTTTTT
CASSYSALAGDTGELFF